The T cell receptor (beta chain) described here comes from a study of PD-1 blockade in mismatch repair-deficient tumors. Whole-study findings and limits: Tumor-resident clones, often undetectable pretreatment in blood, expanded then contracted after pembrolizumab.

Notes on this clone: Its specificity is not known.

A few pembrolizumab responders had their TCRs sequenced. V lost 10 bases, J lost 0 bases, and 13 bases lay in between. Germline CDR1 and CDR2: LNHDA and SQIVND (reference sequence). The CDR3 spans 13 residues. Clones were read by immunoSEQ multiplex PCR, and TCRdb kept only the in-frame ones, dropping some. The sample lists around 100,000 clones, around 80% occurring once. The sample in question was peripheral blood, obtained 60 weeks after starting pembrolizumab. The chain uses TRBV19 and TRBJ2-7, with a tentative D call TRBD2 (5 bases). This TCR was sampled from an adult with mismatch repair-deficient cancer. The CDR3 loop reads CATEDSTSYEQYF. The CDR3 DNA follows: TGTGCCACTGAGGACTCCACCTCCTACGAGCAGTACTTC.